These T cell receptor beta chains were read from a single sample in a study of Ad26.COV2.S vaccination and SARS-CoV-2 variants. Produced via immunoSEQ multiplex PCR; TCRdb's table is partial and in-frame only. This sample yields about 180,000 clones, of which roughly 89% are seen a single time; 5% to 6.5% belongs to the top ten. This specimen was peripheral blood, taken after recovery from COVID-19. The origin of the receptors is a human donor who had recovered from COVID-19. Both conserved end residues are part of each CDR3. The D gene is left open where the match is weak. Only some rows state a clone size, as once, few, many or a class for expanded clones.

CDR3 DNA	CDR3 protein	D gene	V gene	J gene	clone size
TGTGCCAGCAGCTCGGGACGCACCATATTTTCAGCCAAAAACATTCAGTACTTC	CASSSGRTIFSAKNIQYF	.	TRBV7-2	TRBJ2-4	.
TGTGCCGGGTTCTCCGGGACAGGGGGCGAGGGTCGTGGCTACACCTTC	CAGFSGTGGEGRGYTF	TRBD1	TRBV10-3	TRBJ1-2	.
TGTGCCAGCAGTGATAGGGGGGCCCTGGGAGAGACCCAGTACTTC	CASSDRGALGETQYF	.	TRBV2	TRBJ2-5	.
TGTGCCAGCAGTTTAAAGGCGGACTATGGCTACACCTTC	CASSLKADYGYTF	.	TRBV27	TRBJ1-2	.
TGTGCCAGCAGCTTGGTCGTCGGTGGGAGCTCCTATAATTCACCCCTCCACTTT	CASSLVVGGSSYNSPLHF	.	TRBV5-8	TRBJ1-6	.
TGTGCCAGCAGCGTGGTCCCAGGAGGGGCGTCTGGAAACACCATATATTTT	CASSVVPGGASGNTIYF	.	TRBV9	TRBJ1-3	.
TGTGCCAGCAGCTTACAGTCCGGCTCTCAAGAGACCCAGTACTTC	CASSLQSGSQETQYF	.	TRBV7-8	TRBJ2-5	.
TGCAGCGTTGAAGTATACGCCAGGGGGCGGGTGAACACTGAAGCTTTCTTT	CSVEVYARGRVNTEAFF	TRBD1	TRBV29-1	TRBJ1-1	.
TGTGCCAGCAGCTCCCAGTCTAGCGGGAGGGGGGATTATGAGCAGTTCTTC	CASSSQSSGRGDYEQFF	TRBD2	TRBV7-2	TRBJ2-1	.
TGTGCCAGCAGTGAAGGGTCCGGGGAGGTAGGCATTCAGTACTTC	CASSEGSGEVGIQYF	.	TRBV2	TRBJ2-4	.
TGCGCCAGCAGCCTAGGACAGCTCTACGAGCAGTACTTC	CASSLGQLYEQYF	.	TRBV5-1	TRBJ2-7	.
TGTGCCAGCAGCCCCCACGGTAACGGGGAGCTGTTTTTT	CASSPHGNGELFF	.	TRBV7-8	TRBJ2-2	.
TGTGCCAGCAGCCCACCGGGCTACAATGAGCAGTTCTTC	CASSPPGYNEQFF	.	TRBV11-1	TRBJ2-1	.
TGTGCCAGCAGACGACAGGCGAACACTGAAGCTTTCTTT	CASRRQANTEAFF	.	TRBV12-3/TRBV12-4	TRBJ1-1	.
TGTGCCAGCAGTTGGACAGGGGGACAGCCCCAGCATTTT	CASSWTGGQPQHF	TRBD1	TRBV12-3/TRBV12-4	TRBJ1-5	once
TGTGCCAGCAGCGACGAGTCCTACAATGAGCAGTTCTTC	CASSDESYNEQFF	.	TRBV27	TRBJ2-1	.
TGTGCCAGCAGCTTTCTTCTAGCGGATTCCTACGAGCAGTACTTC	CASSFLLADSYEQYF	TRBD2	TRBV7-4	TRBJ2-7	.
TGTGCCAGCAGCGTAGTGGCGGGAGGGGCCTACAATGAGCAGTTCTTC	CASSVVAGGAYNEQFF	TRBD2	TRBV9	TRBJ2-1	.
TGTGCCAGCAGCGGAGACGGGAGGGGTTCCTACAATGAGCAGTTCTTC	CASSGDGRGSYNEQFF	TRBD2	TRBV9	TRBJ2-1	once
TGTGCCAGCAGGCGGACAGGGGGCTTGGGAGAGACCCAGTACTTC	CASRRTGGLGETQYF	TRBD1	TRBV14	TRBJ2-5	.